Each of the 14 T cell receptor beta chains below was sequenced from the same sample in a study of blood T cells in healthy people across ages. A second PCR, run for about 7 to 11 cycles, used a sample-barcoded 5' primer plus a J-beta primer mix. MiXCR, run by TCRdb on the 5' RACE reads, gives a single entry per CDR3 protein. The sample holds about 630,000 distinct CDR3 sequences, 21% seen once. The sequencing input was blood. The receptors shown here come from a man aged 65-85 years in good health.

V is TRBV11-3 and J is TRBJ2-3, with D uncertain. The ends were cut back, 3 bases at V and 0 bases at J, with 7 bases in the middle. The CDR3 is 14 amino acids. CDR1 is SGHNT and CDR2 is YENEEA in the germline V gene. CDR3 sequence: CASSLSVSTDTQYF. The CDR3 DNA is TGTGCCAGCAGCTTGAGCGTTAGCACAGATACGCAGTATTTT.

For this clonotype: Its ends do not fully match the called genes, so a read error is possible. The J gene is TRBJ2-6, the V gene TRBV6-2 or TRBV6-3, with TRBD1 identical over 7 bases. The germline CDR1 and CDR2 sequences are MNHEY and SVGEGT. The CDR3 sequence is 18 residues long. The CDR3: CASRPGQFVSPGANALTF. In DNA, the CDR3 is TGTGCCAGCAGACCGGGACAGTTTGTCTCCCCTGGGGCCAACGCCCTGACTTTC.

This clonotype has only a few counts. The V and J genes are TRBV5-1 and TRBJ2-5; possibly TRBD1 for D (6 bases). Trimming left V 4 bases short and J 5 bases short, with 18 bases between. Germline lookup yields CDR1 SGHRS and CDR2 YFSETQ. The CDR3 consists of 15 residues. CDR3 sequence: CASSPRDTPTETQYF. CDR3 DNA: TGCGCCAGCAGCCCCCGGGACACCCCGACGGAGACCCAGTACTTC.

This clonotype has just a few counts. This chain joins TRBV7-8 and TRBJ2-1; a weak D match, TRBD2 (5 bases). The V end was cut by 7 bases, the J end by 6 bases, with 19 bases between. Germline V lookup: CDR1 SGHVS, CDR2 FQNEAQ. This CDR3 is 15 amino acids long. The CDR3 DNA follows: TGTGCCAGCAACACACCGGGAAGATTAGGCAATGAGCAGTTCTTC. The encoded protein is CASNTPGRLGNEQFF. Complete variable domain (other parts from reference TRBV7-8 and TRBJ2-1): GAGVSQSPRYKVAKRGQDVALRCDPISGHVSLFWYQQALGQGPEFLTYFQNEAQLDKSGLPSDRFFAERPEGSVSTLKIQRTQQEDSAVYLCASNTPGRLGNEQFFGPGTRLTVL.

This clonotype was observed a handful of times. V usage is TRBV29-1 and J usage is TRBJ2-7, with TRBD1 matching over 8 bases. The CDR3 covers 13 residues. V shed 7 bases, J shed 2 bases, and the junction held 7 bases outside the gene matches. Germline V CDR1 and CDR2: SQVTM, ANQGSEA. The CDR3 loop is CSALGQDTYEQYF. CDR3 DNA: TGCAGCGCCCTGGGACAGGATACCTACGAGCAGTACTTC.

The chain links TRBV6-2 or TRBV6-3 to TRBJ2-3, with 13 positions matching TRBD2. The trim removed 6 bases at V and 2 bases at J, leaving 5 bases unmatched. CDR3 size: 16 residues. Germline V lookup: CDR1 MNHEY, CDR2 SVGEGT. CDR3 region: CASRLLAGGVTDTQYF. The CDR3 DNA reads TGTGCCAGCAGATTACTAGCGGGAGGGGTCACAGATACGCAGTATTTT.

This clonotype was detected only a few times. The rearrangement links TRBV20-1 to TRBJ2-3; the match to TRBD2 covers 12 bases. This CDR3 is 16 amino acids long. Germline V gives CDR1 DFQATT, CDR2 SNEGSKA (reference sequence). The J segment lost 0 bases and the V segment lost 5 bases, leaving 6 bases of the junction unmatched. The CDR3 region is CSAESGTSGSTDTQYF. The CDR3 nucleotides read TGCAGTGCTGAAAGCGGGACTAGCGGGAGCACAGATACGCAGTATTTT.

This clonotype has a handful of counts. This chain links TRBV10-3 with TRBJ2-7, with 10 bases matching TRBD2. The germline V gene has CDR1 ENHRY and CDR2 SYGVKD. The CDR3 length is 15 residues. Trimming at V came to 2 bases and at J to 2 bases, leaving 3 bases not matched to a gene. CDR3 protein: CAISEVAGGPYEQYF. The DNA for the CDR3 is TGTGCCATCAGTGAGGTAGCGGGAGGACCCTACGAGCAGTACTTC.

J is TRBJ2-3 and V is TRBV12-3 or TRBV12-4, with 11 bases matching TRBD2. This CDR3 has 17 residues. Trimming removed 4 bases from V and 2 bases from J; junction bases left unmatched: 8. The CDR3 coding sequence is TGTGCCAGCAGTTCAACTCTGACTAGCGGGAACACAGATACGCAGTATTTT. Translated: CASSSTLTSGNTDTQYF.

This rearrangement joins TRBV7-3 to TRBJ2-2, with D unresolved. CDR1 is SGHTA, CDR2 FQGTGA, per germline. V was trimmed by 4 bases and J by 5 bases, leaving 17 bases between them. This CDR3 is built from 16 residues. The CDR3 DNA is TGTGCCAGCAGCTCGTCCGGGTCAAGAGAGACCGGGGAGCTGTTTTTT. Translation: CASSSSGSRETGELFF. The complete variable domain, with remaining parts taken from reference TRBV7-3 and TRBJ2-2, reads GAGVSQTPSNKVTEKGKYVELRCDPISGHTALYWYRQSLGQGPEFLIYFQGTGAADDSGLPNDRFFAVRPEGSVSTLKIQRTERGDSAVYLCASSSSGSRETGELFFGEGSRLTVL.

This clonotype was observed a handful of times. The chain joins TRBV3-1 to TRBJ1-1, with no clear D. Germline CDR1 is LGHDT and CDR2 is YNNKEL (reference sequence). V was cut by 1 base and J by 7 bases, with 10 bases left in between. The CDR3 spans 13 residues. The CDR3 nucleotides read TGTGCCAGCAGCCAAGCCAAGGGTTATGAAGCTTTCTTT. Its translation is CASSQAKGYEAFF.

J is TRBJ2-7 and V is TRBV9; 7 bases are shared with TRBD1. The junction had 7 bases not matched to a gene; V was cut back by 2 bases and J by 5 bases. CDR3 length equals 14 residues. Germline lookup yields CDR1 SGDLS and CDR2 YYNGEE. CDR3 coding DNA: TGTGCCAGCAGCGTCCGGGACAGTGGTCACGAGCAGTACTTC. Translation gives CASSVRDSGHEQYF.

The rearrangement uses TRBV28 and TRBJ2-2, with D perhaps TRBD1 or TRBD2 (5 bases each). In germline, CDR1 is MDHEN, CDR2 SYDVKM. There are 13 residues in the CDR3. V was shortened by 10 bases and J by 4 bases, with 13 bases between the two germline ends. CDR3 sequence: CATGGTGTGELFF. CDR3 nucleotides: TGTGCCACCGGAGGAACAGGCACCGGGGAGCTGTTTTTT.

This clonotype occurred a few times. The chain uses TRBV20-1 and TRBJ2-7, with a possible D match to TRBD2 (5 bases). The V end lost 0 bases, the J end lost 3 bases, and 12 bases lay between the germline ends. Germline-derived CDR1 and CDR2 are DFQATT and SNEGSKA (reference sequence). The CDR3 is 14 amino acids. Written as DNA, the CDR3 is TGCAGTGCTAGAGATCGGGGTGGTTACTACGAGCAGTACTTC. Translating it yields CSARDRGGYYEQYF.